These 16 T cell receptor beta chains were sequenced from one sample in a study of shared clonotypes between healthy human individuals (dated by TCRdb to 2018 to 2021). Library method: the immunoSEQ multiplex PCR assay. As stored in TCRdb, this immuneACCESS dataset retains in-frame rearrangements with V and J assigned. A fraction of the clones does not appear; measured against another copy, unresolved V genes explain less than half of the discrepancy, and the remainder lacks a known reason. Here the sample has 2.5 million or so clones; around 94% occur a single time. The ten largest clones take up 0.13% to 0.15% of the sample. The specimen was naive CD4+ T cells sorted from blood. The intended sense of this specimen's cell subset or site label: CD45RA+ positively selected. The receptors derive from a man younger than 35 in good health.

The rearrangement uses TRBV19 and TRBJ2-7, with D hard to call. The germline V and J ends were trimmed by 3 bases and 10 bases, with 16 bases remaining between them. The germline gives CDR1 LNHDA, CDR2 SQIVND (reference sequence). This CDR3 has 13 residues. CDR3 sequence reads: CASSIGSSRPQYF. For the CDR3, the DNA is TGTGCCAGTAGTATCGGCAGCTCTCGTCCCCAGTACTTC.

The table lists this clone with a count of one. The V call is TRBV30, the J call TRBJ1-3, with D maybe TRBD1 (5 bases). Between the trimmed V and J ends, which lost 2 bases and 2 bases, there was a span of 10 bases. The CDR3 runs 14 residues. Germline V gene lookup returns CDR1 GTSNPN and CDR2 SVGIG (reference sequence). The CDR3 loop reads CAWSPTATGNTIYF. The CDR3 nucleotides are TGTGCCTGGAGTCCGACAGCTACTGGAAACACCATATATTTT.

The CDR3 DNA reads as TGTGCCAGCAGTTCGCGACTAGCGGGATCACACGAGCAGTACTTC. It codes for CASSSRLAGSHEQYF. The V call is TRBV27, the J call TRBJ2-7; TRBD2 aligns across 11 bases. V shed 4 bases and J 5 bases; nucleotides not matched to a gene: 7. Germline V gene sequence: CDR1 MNHEY, CDR2 SMNVEV (reference sequence). The CDR3 is 15 residues long.

V gene TRBV2 combines with J gene TRBJ1-1, with TRBD1 matching over 9 bases. CDR1 is SNHLY, CDR2 FYNNEI, per germline. The trim removed 8 bases at V and 0 bases at J, leaving 16 bases unmatched. This CDR3 comprises 18 residues. CDR3 nucleotide sequence: TGTGCCAGCGGGGGGACAGGGAGAGATTCAGGTTTGAACACTGAAGCTTTCTTT. Translation gives CASGGTGRDSGLNTEAFF.

The chain couples TRBV18 to TRBJ1-2; D remains unclear. V was pared by 3 bases and J by 4 bases, with 12 bases between. This CDR3 has 14 residues. Germline assignment: CDR1 KGHSH and CDR2 LQKENI. CDR3 in amino acids: CASSPLVGVYGYTF. The CDR3 DNA reads TGTGCCAGCTCACCCTTAGTCGGGGTCTATGGCTACACCTTC. Variable domain in full (rest from reference TRBV18 and TRBJ1-2): NAGVMQNPRHLVRRRGQEARLRCSPMKGHSHVYWYRQLPEEGLKFMVYLQKENIIDESGMPKERFSAEFPKEGPSILRIQQVVRGDSAAYFCASSPLVGVYGYTFGSGTRLTVV.

This clone was seen once. The J gene is TRBJ2-5, the V gene TRBV2, with D possibly being TRBD2 (5 bases). CDR1 SNHLY and CDR2 FYNNEI come from the germline V gene. The CDR3 is 13 amino acids. V was clipped by 4 bases and J by 5 bases, with 11 bases between them. The CDR3 bases are TGTGCCAGCAGTGTGGCGGGTCTCGAGACCCAGTACTTC. Residues: CASSVAGLETQYF.

The CDR3 DNA reads as TGTGCCAGCAGTGAAAGCCCCCACAGGGGGCGGAGTGAAAAACTGTTTTTT. This codes for CASSESPHRGRSEKLFF. The J gene is TRBJ1-4, the V gene TRBV2; 9 bases line up with TRBD1. The CDR3 sequence is 17 residues long. The J segment lost 7 bases and the V segment lost 2 bases, leaving 11 bases of the junction unmatched. CDR1 and CDR2 (germline): SNHLY, FYNNEI.

The chain carries TRBV18 and TRBJ2-7; D may be TRBD1 (6 bases). Germline V gives CDR1 KGHSH, CDR2 LQKENI. The CDR3 has 15 amino acids. Deletions cut 2 bases from V and 5 bases from J, with 16 bases between. This CDR3 is CASSPGETGNHEQYF. In DNA form, the CDR3 reads TGTGCCAGCTCACCAGGCGAGACAGGTAATCACGAGCAGTACTTC. Full variable domain (remainder filled in from reference TRBV18 and TRBJ2-7): NAGVMQNPRHLVRRRGQEARLRCSPMKGHSHVYWYRQLPEEGLKFMVYLQKENIIDESGMPKERFSAEFPKEGPSILRIQQVVRGDSAAYFCASSPGETGNHEQYFGPGTRLTVT.

The J gene is TRBJ2-1, the V gene TRBV2; 14 bases match TRBD2. CDR3 length: 15 residues. The germline V gene has CDR1 SNHLY and CDR2 FYNNEI. With 6 bases clipped from V and 15 bases from J, the junction kept 13 bases outside the gene matches. The CDR3 DNA is TGTGCCAGCAGATGGACTAGCGGGGGGCCCGTCCATCCGTTCTTC. Translation gives CASRWTSGGPVHPFF.

This clone has only a few counts. The rearrangement uses TRBV27 and TRBJ1-6; 8 nucleotides align to TRBD1. V shed 6 bases and J 7 bases; nucleotides not matched to a gene: 8. The CDR3 covers 15 residues. Looked up from germline, CDR1 is MNHEY and CDR2 is SMNVEV (reference sequence). CDR3: CASSRLDRVNSPLHF. Written as DNA, the CDR3 is TGTGCCAGCAGCCGTTTGGACAGGGTGAATTCACCCCTCCACTTT.

The gene calls are TRBV30 and TRBJ2-7, with 9 positions matching TRBD1. V gave up 0 bases and J gave up 4 bases; unmatched junction bases: 4. This CDR3 spans 14 amino acids. CDR1 GTSNPN and CDR2 SVGIG come from the germline V gene (reference sequence). The CDR3 region is CAWSVGTGKYEQYF. The CDR3, as DNA: TGTGCCTGGAGTGTAGGGACAGGGAAATACGAGCAGTACTTC.

V is TRBV9 and J is TRBJ1-3, with D uncertain. Germline-derived CDR1 and CDR2 are SGDLS and YYNGEE. Trimming took off 0 bases at V and 5 bases at J, with 15 bases between the two ends. The CDR3 loop spans 16 amino acids. The CDR3: CASSVEAGSLRNTIYF. In nucleotides, the CDR3 is TGTGCCAGCAGCGTAGAGGCAGGATCTTTGAGAAACACCATATATTTT.

This clone was recorded a few times. The V call is TRBV7-6, the J call TRBJ2-7; D possibly corresponds to TRBD1 (5 bases). Germline CDR1 and CDR2: SGHVS and FNYEAQ. V was pared by 4 bases and J by 2 bases, with 9 bases between. This CDR3 comprises 13 residues. In DNA, the CDR3 is TGTGCCAGCAGCTACAGGCACCCCTACGAGCAGTACTTC. Protein product: CASSYRHPYEQYF. Combining the CDR3 with reference TRBV7-6 and TRBJ2-7 gives the whole variable domain GAGVSQSPRYKVTKRGQDVALRCDPISGHVSLYWYRQALGQGPEFLTYFNYEAQQDKSGLPNDRFSAERPEGSISTLTIQRTEQRDSAMYRCASSYRHPYEQYFGPGTRLTVT.

The chain combines TRBV19 with TRBJ1-5; D is perhaps TRBD1 (5 bases). Trimming shortened V by 0 bases and J by 6 bases, and 12 bases separated the two germline ends. Germline V lookup: CDR1 LNHDA, CDR2 SQIVND (reference sequence). The CDR3 has 15 amino acids. DNA of the CDR3: TGTGCCAGTAGTATAGATGGCAGGGACGGTCAGCCCCAGCATTTT. It codes for CASSIDGRDGQPQHF. Combining the CDR3 with reference TRBV19 and TRBJ1-5 gives the whole variable domain DGGITQSPKYLFRKEGQNVTLSCEQNLNHDAMYWYRQDPGQGLRLIYYSQIVNDFQKGDIAEGYSVSREKKESFPLTVTSAQKNPTAFYLCASSIDGRDGQPQHFGDGTRLSIL.

The V and J genes are TRBV7-8 and TRBJ1-2; D possibly corresponds to TRBD1 (5 bases). V lost 1 base to trimming and J lost 8 bases, with 17 bases between them. The CDR3 is made up of 15 amino acids. Germline V gives CDR1 SGHVS, CDR2 FQNEAQ. The CDR3 reads CASSLDPGWRHGYTF. CDR3 nucleotide sequence: TGTGCCAGCAGCTTAGACCCAGGGTGGCGGCACGGCTACACCTTC. The whole variable domain, filled in from reference TRBV7-8 and TRBJ1-2, reads GAGVSQSPRYKVAKRGQDVALRCDPISGHVSLFWYQQALGQGPEFLTYFQNEAQLDKSGLPSDRFFAERPEGSVSTLKIQRTQQEDSAVYLCASSLDPGWRHGYTFGSGTRLTVV.

Turning to this clone: Other DNA variants within this sample encode the same CDR3. The gene calls are TRBV7-2 and TRBJ1-2; 8 bases align to TRBD1. This CDR3 is built from 13 residues. V was pared by 4 bases and J by 4 bases, with 2 bases of the junction left unmatched. Germline V gives CDR1 SGHTA, CDR2 FQGNSA. DNA for the CDR3: TGTGCCAGCAGCTCCGGACAGGGCTATGGCTACACCTTC. This encodes CASSSGQGYGYTF. Full variable domain (rest looked up from reference TRBV7-2 and TRBJ1-2): GAGVSQSPSNKVTEKGKDVELRCDPISGHTALYWYRQSLGQGLEFLIYFQGNSAPDKSGLPSDRFSAERTGGSVSTLTIQRTQQEDSAVYLCASSSGQGYGYTFGSGTRLTVV.